This is a list of T cell receptor beta chains from one sample in a study of blood T cell repertoires in COVID-19. Only in-frame clones appear in the TCRdb table, and some are missing; sequencing was by immunoSEQ multiplex PCR. This table has 85,000 to 100,000 clones, about 86% appearing once. Sequencing was carried out using peripheral blood. The receptors here all came from a woman in her sixties or seventies in a cohort sampled during active or convalescent COVID-19. Each CDR3 is given with its conserved first and last residue. The D gene is left open where the match is weak. Rows may omit the clone size; those that give it use once, few, many or a size class.

d_gene: TRBD2; v_gene: TRBV19; j_gene: TRBJ2-5; abundance: -; CDR3nt: TGTGCCAGTAGTTCTCGACGGACTAGCTTTTCCCCGGAGACCCAGTACTTC; CDR3aa: CASSSRRTSFSPETQYF
d_gene: TRBD2; v_gene: TRBV20-1; j_gene: TRBJ2-3; abundance: -; CDR3nt: TGCAGTGCTAGTGGGGAGGGGAGCACAGATACGCAGTATTTT; CDR3aa: CSASGEGSTDTQYF
d_gene: TRBD1; v_gene: TRBV18; j_gene: TRBJ1-6; abundance: -; CDR3nt: TGTGCCAGCTCACCAACCGGGACAGGAACAACAAATTCACCCCTCCACTTT; CDR3aa: CASSPTGTGTTNSPLHF
d_gene: TRBD1; v_gene: TRBV19; j_gene: TRBJ2-5; abundance: -; CDR3nt: TGTGCCAGTAGTCTCTTCCGAGGACAGGGTAGCCCAGAGACCCAGTACTTC; CDR3aa: CASSLFRGQGSPETQYF
d_gene: TRBD2; v_gene: TRBV28; j_gene: TRBJ2-3; abundance: once; CDR3nt: TGTGCCACCTCCGGGGAGGGGACCGATACGCAGTATTTT; CDR3aa: CATSGEGTDTQYF
d_gene: TRBD1; v_gene: TRBV5-5; j_gene: TRBJ1-4; abundance: -; CDR3nt: TGTGCCAGCAGGCTTACGACAGGGCGAGGGGAAAAACTGTTTTTT; CDR3aa: CASRLTTGRGEKLFF
d_gene: -; v_gene: TRBV5-1; j_gene: TRBJ1-4; abundance: -; CDR3nt: TGCGCCAGCAGCTTGGGTAATTCAAGAGAAGAAAAACTGTTTTTT; CDR3aa: CASSLGNSREEKLFF
d_gene: -; v_gene: TRBV23-1; j_gene: TRBJ1-5; abundance: -; CDR3nt: TGCGCCAGCAGTCAATCAGCGGCCAGCCCCTACCAGCCCCAGCATTTT; CDR3aa: CASSQSAASPYQPQHF
d_gene: -; v_gene: TRBV5-1; j_gene: TRBJ2-6; abundance: -; CDR3nt: TGCGCCAGCAGCTTGGGCGCTAGCTCTGGGGCCAACGTCCTGACTTTC; CDR3aa: CASSLGASSGANVLTF
d_gene: -; v_gene: TRBV19; j_gene: TRBJ2-7; abundance: -; CDR3nt: TGTGCCAGTAGTATAGAGGACAACCGTAACGAGCAGTACTTC; CDR3aa: CASSIEDNRNEQYF
d_gene: TRBD1; v_gene: TRBV4-2; j_gene: TRBJ1-4; abundance: -; CDR3nt: TGTGCCAGCAGCCCCGGATGGGGGACAGGGCCGGAAAAACTGTTTTTT; CDR3aa: CASSPGWGTGPEKLFF
d_gene: TRBD1; v_gene: TRBV6-2/TRBV6-3; j_gene: TRBJ2-5; abundance: few; CDR3nt: TGTGCCAGCAGTTACTCTGGACAGGGGGAGTTTTTCAAGACCCAGTACTTC; CDR3aa: CASSYSGQGEFFKTQYF
d_gene: TRBD1; v_gene: TRBV19; j_gene: TRBJ1-2; abundance: -; CDR3nt: TGTGCCAGTACCCTGGGACAGGGGAAGGGCTACACCTTC; CDR3aa: CASTLGQGKGYTF
d_gene: -; v_gene: TRBV2; j_gene: TRBJ1-2; abundance: few; CDR3nt: TGTGCCAGTTCGTCCGGGACACCCATGAGGGGCTACACCTTC; CDR3aa: CASSSGTPMRGYTF
d_gene: -; v_gene: TRBV6-2/TRBV6-3; j_gene: TRBJ1-5; abundance: -; CDR3nt: TGTGCCAGCAGTTACACACCGGGTCCCCAGCATTTT; CDR3aa: CASSYTPGPQHF
d_gene: TRBD2; v_gene: TRBV6-5; j_gene: TRBJ2-7; abundance: once; CDR3nt: TGTGCCAGTTCCCTACAAGGGGAGGGCGAGCAGTACTTC; CDR3aa: CASSLQGEGEQYF
d_gene: TRBD1; v_gene: TRBV19; j_gene: TRBJ2-5; abundance: once; CDR3nt: TGTGCCCCACCCCGTTTGAGACAGGGTGTGGAGACCCAGTACTTC; CDR3aa: CAPPRLRQGVETQYF
d_gene: -; v_gene: TRBV7-9; j_gene: TRBJ2-7; abundance: once; CDR3nt: TGTGCCAGCAGCTTAGCGACTAACCACGAGCAGTACTTC; CDR3aa: CASSLATNHEQYF
d_gene: -; v_gene: TRBV10-2; j_gene: TRBJ2-7; abundance: -; CDR3nt: TGCGCCAGCAGTGGGGCGGGGACGCCCTACGAGCAGTACTTC; CDR3aa: CASSGAGTPYEQYF
d_gene: TRBD1; v_gene: TRBV7-9; j_gene: TRBJ1-3; abundance: -; CDR3nt: TGTGCCAGCAGCCAACTGGGACAGAGCTCTGGAAACACCATATATTTT; CDR3aa: CASSQLGQSSGNTIYF
d_gene: -; v_gene: TRBV28; j_gene: TRBJ1-3; abundance: -; CDR3nt: TGTGCCAGCAGTTTAGAGGGAACTGGAAACACCATATATTTT; CDR3aa: CASSLEGTGNTIYF
d_gene: -; v_gene: TRBV6-4; j_gene: TRBJ2-1; abundance: -; CDR3nt: TGTGCCAGCAGTGACTCCCCCGGGGGCAATGAGCAGTTCTTC; CDR3aa: CASSDSPGGNEQFF
d_gene: TRBD1; v_gene: TRBV29-1; j_gene: TRBJ2-7; abundance: -; CDR3nt: TGCAGCGTTGAGGGGCTGGGACAGGTCGCGCAGTACTTC; CDR3aa: CSVEGLGQVAQYF
d_gene: -; v_gene: TRBV6-5; j_gene: TRBJ1-2; abundance: -; CDR3nt: TGTGCCAGCAAGGAGGGAAATTTCTATGGCTACACCTTC; CDR3aa: CASKEGNFYGYTF
d_gene: TRBD2; v_gene: TRBV10-2; j_gene: TRBJ2-3; abundance: -; CDR3nt: TGCGCCAGCAGTGAGCGGGGGGGACTCACAGATACGCAGTATTTT; CDR3aa: CASSERGGLTDTQYF
d_gene: -; v_gene: TRBV19; j_gene: TRBJ1-5; abundance: -; CDR3nt: TGTGCCAGTACCAGGGTAGGACAGCCCCAGCATTTT; CDR3aa: CASTRVGQPQHF
d_gene: -; v_gene: TRBV28; j_gene: TRBJ2-1; abundance: few; CDR3nt: TGTGCCAGCAGTTTCGCAGGGCTATCCTACAATGAGCAGTTCTTC; CDR3aa: CASSFAGLSYNEQFF
d_gene: TRBD2; v_gene: TRBV3-1/TRBV3-2; j_gene: TRBJ2-7; abundance: -; CDR3nt: TGTGCCAGCAGCCCCACGACTAGCGGAACGGAGGAGTACTTC; CDR3aa: CASSPTTSGTEEYF
d_gene: -; v_gene: TRBV3-1/TRBV3-2; j_gene: TRBJ1-1; abundance: -; CDR3nt: TGTGCCAGCAGCCGACCTGGGCAGCCGAACACTGAAGCTTTCTTT; CDR3aa: CASSRPGQPNTEAFF
d_gene: -; v_gene: TRBV7-9; j_gene: TRBJ2-2; abundance: -; CDR3nt: TGTGCCAGCAGCTTAGGAGGGACATATCCGGGGGAGCTGTTTTTT; CDR3aa: CASSLGGTYPGELFF
d_gene: -; v_gene: TRBV12-3/TRBV12-4; j_gene: TRBJ2-4; abundance: -; CDR3nt: TGTGCCAGCAGTTTAGCCGGGGACATTCAGTACTTC; CDR3aa: CASSLAGDIQYF
d_gene: TRBD1; v_gene: TRBV7-2; j_gene: TRBJ1-5; abundance: -; CDR3nt: TGTGCCAGCAGCCTAAAGACAGGGAATCAGCCCCAGCATTTT; CDR3aa: CASSLKTGNQPQHF